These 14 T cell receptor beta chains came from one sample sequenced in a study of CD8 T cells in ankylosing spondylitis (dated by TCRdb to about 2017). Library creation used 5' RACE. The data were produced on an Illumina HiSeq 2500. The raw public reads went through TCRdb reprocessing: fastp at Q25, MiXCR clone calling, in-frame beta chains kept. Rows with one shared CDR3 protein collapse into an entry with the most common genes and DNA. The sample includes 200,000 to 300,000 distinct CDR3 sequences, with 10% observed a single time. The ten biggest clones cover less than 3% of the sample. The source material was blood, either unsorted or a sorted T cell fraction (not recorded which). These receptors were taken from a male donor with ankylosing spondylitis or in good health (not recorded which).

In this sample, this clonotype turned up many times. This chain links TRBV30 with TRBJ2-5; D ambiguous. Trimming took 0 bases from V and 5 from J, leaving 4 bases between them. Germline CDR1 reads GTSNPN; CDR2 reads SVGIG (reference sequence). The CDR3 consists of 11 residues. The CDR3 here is CAWSVLETQYF. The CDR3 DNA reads TGTGCCTGGAGTGTACTGGAGACCCAGTACTTC. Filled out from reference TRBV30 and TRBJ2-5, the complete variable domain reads SQTIHQWPATLVQPVGSPLSLECTVEGTSNPNLYWYRQAAGRGLQLLFYSVGIGQISSEVPQNLSASRPQDRQFILSSKKLLLSDSGFYLCAWSVLETQYFGPGTRLLVL.

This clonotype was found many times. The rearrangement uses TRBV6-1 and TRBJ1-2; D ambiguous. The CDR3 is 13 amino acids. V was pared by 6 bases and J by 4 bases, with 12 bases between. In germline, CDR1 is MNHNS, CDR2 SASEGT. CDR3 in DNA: TGTGCCAGCAGGAGCTCTCTAGGCTATGGCTACACCTTC. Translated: CASRSSLGYGYTF.

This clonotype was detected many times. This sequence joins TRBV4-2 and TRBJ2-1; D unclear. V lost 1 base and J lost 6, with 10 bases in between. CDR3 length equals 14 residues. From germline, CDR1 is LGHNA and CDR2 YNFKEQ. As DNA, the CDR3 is TGTGCCAGCAGCCAAGGTGACGTAACCAATGAGCAGTTCTTC. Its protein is CASSQGDVTNEQFF.

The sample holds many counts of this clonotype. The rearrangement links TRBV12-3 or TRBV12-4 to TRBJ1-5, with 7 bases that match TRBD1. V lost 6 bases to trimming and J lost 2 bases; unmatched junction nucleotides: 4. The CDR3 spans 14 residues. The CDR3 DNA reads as TGTGCCAGCAGGTCGACAGGGCGCAATCAGCCCCAGCATTTT. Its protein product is CASRSTGRNQPQHF.

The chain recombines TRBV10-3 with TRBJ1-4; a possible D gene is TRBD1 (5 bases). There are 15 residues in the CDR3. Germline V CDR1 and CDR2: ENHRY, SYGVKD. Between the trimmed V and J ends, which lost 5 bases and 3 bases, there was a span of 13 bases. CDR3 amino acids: CAISLSGGANEKLFF. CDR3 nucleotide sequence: TGTGCCATCAGTCTCAGTGGGGGAGCTAATGAAAAACTGTTTTTT.

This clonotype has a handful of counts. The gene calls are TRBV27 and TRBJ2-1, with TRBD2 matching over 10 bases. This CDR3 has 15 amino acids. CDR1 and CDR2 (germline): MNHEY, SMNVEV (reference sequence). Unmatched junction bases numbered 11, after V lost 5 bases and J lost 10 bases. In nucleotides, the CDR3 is TGTGCCAGCAGTAAAGCGGGAGGGCCCTTCGTCGAGCAGTTCTTC. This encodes CASSKAGGPFVEQFF.

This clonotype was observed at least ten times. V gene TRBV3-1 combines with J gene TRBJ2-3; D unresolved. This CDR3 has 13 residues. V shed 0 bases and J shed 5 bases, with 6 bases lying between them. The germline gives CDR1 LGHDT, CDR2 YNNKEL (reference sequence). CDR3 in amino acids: CASSQDSGDTQYF. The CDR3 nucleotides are TGTGCCAGCAGCCAAGATTCCGGAGATACGCAGTATTTT.

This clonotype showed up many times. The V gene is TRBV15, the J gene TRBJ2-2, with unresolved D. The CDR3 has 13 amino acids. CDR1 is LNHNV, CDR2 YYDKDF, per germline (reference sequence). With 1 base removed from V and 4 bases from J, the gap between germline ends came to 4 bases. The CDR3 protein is CATSRGATGELFF. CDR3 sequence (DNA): TGTGCCACCAGCAGAGGAGCCACCGGGGAGCTGTTTTTT. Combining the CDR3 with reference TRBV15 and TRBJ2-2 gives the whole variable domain DAMVIQNPRYQVTQFGKPVTLSCSQTLNHNVMYWYQQKSSQAPKLLFHYYDKDFNNEADTPDNFQSRRPNTSFCFLDIRSPGLGDTAMYLCATSRGATGELFFGEGSRLTVL.

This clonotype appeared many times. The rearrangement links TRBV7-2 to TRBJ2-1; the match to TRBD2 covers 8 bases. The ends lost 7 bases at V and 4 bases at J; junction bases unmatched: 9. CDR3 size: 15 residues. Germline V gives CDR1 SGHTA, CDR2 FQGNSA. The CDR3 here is CASTAGRALYNEQFF. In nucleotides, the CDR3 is TGTGCCAGCACCGCCGGGAGGGCCTTATACAATGAGCAGTTCTTC. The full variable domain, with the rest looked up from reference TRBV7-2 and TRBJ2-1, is GAGVSQSPSNKVTEKGKDVELRCDPISGHTALYWYRQSLGQGLEFLIYFQGNSAPDKSGLPSDRFSAERTGGSVSTLTIQRTQQEDSAVYLCASTAGRALYNEQFFGPGTRLTVL.

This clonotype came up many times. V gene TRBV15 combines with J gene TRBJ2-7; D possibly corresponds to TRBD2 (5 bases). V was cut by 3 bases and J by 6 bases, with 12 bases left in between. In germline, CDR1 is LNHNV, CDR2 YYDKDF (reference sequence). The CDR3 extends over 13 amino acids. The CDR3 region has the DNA TGTGCCACCAGCAGCCCTGGTCGGGGCGAGCAGTACTTC. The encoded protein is CATSSPGRGEQYF.

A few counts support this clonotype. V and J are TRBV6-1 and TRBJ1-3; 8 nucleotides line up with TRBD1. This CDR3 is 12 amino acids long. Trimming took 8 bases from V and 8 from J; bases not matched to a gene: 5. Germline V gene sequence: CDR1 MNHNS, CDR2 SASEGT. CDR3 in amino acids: CASDRGRDTIYF. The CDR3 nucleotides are TGTGCCAGCGACAGGGGTCGGGACACCATATATTTT.

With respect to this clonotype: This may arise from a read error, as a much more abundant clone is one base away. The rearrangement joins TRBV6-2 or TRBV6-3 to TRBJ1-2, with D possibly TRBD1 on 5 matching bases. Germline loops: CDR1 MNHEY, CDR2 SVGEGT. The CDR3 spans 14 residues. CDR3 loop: CDSSYWDLRGGYTF. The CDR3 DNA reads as TGTGACAGCAGTTACTGGGACCTGAGAGGCGGCTACACCTTC.

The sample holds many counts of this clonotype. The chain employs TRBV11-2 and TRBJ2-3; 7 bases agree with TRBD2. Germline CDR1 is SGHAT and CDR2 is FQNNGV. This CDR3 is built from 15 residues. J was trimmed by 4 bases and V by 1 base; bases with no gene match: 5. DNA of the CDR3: TGTGCCAGCAGCTTAGCCGGACTAGTACCAGATACGCAGTATTTT. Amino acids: CASSLAGLVPDTQYF.

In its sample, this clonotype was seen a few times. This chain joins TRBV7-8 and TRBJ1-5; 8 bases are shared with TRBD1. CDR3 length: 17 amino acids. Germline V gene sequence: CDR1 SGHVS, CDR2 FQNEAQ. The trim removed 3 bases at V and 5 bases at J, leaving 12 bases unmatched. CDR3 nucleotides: TGTGCCAGCAGCTTTGCGAGAGCGACAGGGGTTGATCAGCCCCAGCATTTT. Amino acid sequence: CASSFARATGVDQPQHF.